This passage covers 2 T cell receptor delta chains from one sample sequenced in a study of gamma-delta chains in newborns, infants, children. TCRdb re-called clones from the reads via CATT. Here the sample spans around 11,000 delta-chain clones, around 3% being singletons. Sequenced material: blood. The origin of the receptors is a child who was a newborn, infant or young child, either healthy, febrile or measles-vaccinated (not recorded which).

The table lists this clone with a few counts. V usage is TRDV1 and J usage is TRDJ2, with TRDD3 matching 10 bases. Looked up from germline, CDR1 is TSWWSYY and CDR2 is QGS. With V trimmed by 0 bases and J by 2 bases, 27 bases remained unmatched. CDR3 size: 25 residues. In nucleotides, the CDR3 is TGTGCTCTTGGGGAACTCGGACCCTTCCTATATCACTGGGGGATCCCGGGGCCCTTGACAGCACAACTCTTCTTT. Amino acid sequence: CALGELGPFLYHWGIPGPLTAQLFF.

In DNA form, the CDR3 reads TGTGCCTGTGACCCGTATCTACTGGGGGGCATAGCCTGGGACACCCGACAGATGTTTTTC. This translates into CACDPYLLGGIAWDTRQMFF. The chain couples TRDV2 to TRDJ3; TRDD3 aligns across 8 bases. Looked up from germline, CDR1 is GEAIGNYY and CDR2 is EKD. V shed 3 bases and J 2 bases; nucleotides not matched to a gene: 14. The CDR3 sequence is 20 residues long.